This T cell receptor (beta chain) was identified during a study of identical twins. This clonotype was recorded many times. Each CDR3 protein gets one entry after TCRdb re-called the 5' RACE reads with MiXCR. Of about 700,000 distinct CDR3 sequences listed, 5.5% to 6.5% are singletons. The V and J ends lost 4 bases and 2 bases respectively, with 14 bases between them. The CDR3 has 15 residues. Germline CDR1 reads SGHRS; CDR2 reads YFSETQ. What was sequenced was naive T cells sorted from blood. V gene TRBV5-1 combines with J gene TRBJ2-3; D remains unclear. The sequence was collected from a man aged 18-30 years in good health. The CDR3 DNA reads TGCGCCAGCAGCACCGGCCCAACTCCCACAGATACGCAGTATTTT. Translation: CASSTGPTPTDTQYF.